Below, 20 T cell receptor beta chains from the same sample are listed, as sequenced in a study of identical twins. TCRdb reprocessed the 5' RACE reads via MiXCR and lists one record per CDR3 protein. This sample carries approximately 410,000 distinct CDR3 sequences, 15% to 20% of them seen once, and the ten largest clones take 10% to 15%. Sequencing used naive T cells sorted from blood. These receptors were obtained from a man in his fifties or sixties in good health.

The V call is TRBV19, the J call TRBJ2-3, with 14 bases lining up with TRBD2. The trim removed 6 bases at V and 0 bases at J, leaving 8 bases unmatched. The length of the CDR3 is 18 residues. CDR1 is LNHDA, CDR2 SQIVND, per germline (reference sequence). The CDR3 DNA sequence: TGTGCCAGTAGCCACGGACTAGCGGGGGGTGCTAGCACAGATACGCAGTATTTT. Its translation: CASSHGLAGGASTDTQYF. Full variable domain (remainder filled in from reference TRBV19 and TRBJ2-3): DGGITQSPKYLFRKEGQNVTLSCEQNLNHDAMYWYRQDPGQGLRLIYYSQIVNDFQKGDIAEGYSVSREKKESFPLTVTSAQKNPTAFYLCASSHGLAGGASTDTQYFGPGTRLTVL.

DNA of the CDR3: TGTGCCAGCAGCCCTCGAGACTGGACCGGGGAGCTGTTTTTT. Translating it yields CASSPRDWTGELFF. The V call is TRBV3-1, the J call TRBJ2-2; D not resolved. Trimming stripped 4 bases from V and 5 bases from J, with 11 bases between. Looked up from germline, CDR1 is LGHDT and CDR2 is YNNKEL (reference sequence). CDR3 length: 14 residues.

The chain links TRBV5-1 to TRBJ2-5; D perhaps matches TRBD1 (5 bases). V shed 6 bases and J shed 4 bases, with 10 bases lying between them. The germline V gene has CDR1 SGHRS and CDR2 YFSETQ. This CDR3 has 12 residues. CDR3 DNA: TGCGCCAGCAATTCAGGGATAGAGACCCAGTACTTC. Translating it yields CASNSGIETQYF.

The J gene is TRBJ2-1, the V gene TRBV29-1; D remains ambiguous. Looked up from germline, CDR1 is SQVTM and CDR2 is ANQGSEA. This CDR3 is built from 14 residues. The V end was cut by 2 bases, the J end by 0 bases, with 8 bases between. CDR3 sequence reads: CSVESPSSYNEQFF. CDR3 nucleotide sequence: TGCAGCGTTGAATCCCCCAGCTCCTACAATGAGCAGTTCTTC.

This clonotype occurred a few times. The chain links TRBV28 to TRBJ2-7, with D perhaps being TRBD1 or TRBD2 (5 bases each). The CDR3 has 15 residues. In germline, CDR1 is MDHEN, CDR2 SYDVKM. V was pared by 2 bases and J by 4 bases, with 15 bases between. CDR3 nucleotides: TGTGCCAGCAGTTTACGGGCAGGGAGACGATACGAGCAGTACTTC. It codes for CASSLRAGRRYEQYF.

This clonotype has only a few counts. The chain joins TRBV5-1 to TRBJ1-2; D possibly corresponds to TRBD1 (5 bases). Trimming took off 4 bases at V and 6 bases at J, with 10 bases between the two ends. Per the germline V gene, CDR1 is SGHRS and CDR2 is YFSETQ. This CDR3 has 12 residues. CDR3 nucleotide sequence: TGCGCCAGCAGCCCGGGGACCGATGGCTACACCTTC. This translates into CASSPGTDGYTF. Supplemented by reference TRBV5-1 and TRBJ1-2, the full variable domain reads KAGVTQTPRYLIKTRGQQVTLSCSPISGHRSVSWYQQTPGQGLQFLFEYFSETQRNKGNFPGRFSGRQFSNSRSEMNVSTLELGDSALYLCASSPGTDGYTFGSGTRLTVV.

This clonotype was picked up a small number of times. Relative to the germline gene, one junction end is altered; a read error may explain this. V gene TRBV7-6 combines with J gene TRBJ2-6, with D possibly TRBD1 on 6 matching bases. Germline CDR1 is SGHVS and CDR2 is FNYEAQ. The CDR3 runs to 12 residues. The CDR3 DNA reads TGTGCCAGCAGCTCCTTACAGGGCCCCTACGCTTTC. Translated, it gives CASSSLQGPYAF. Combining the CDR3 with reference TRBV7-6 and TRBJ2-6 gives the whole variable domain GAGVSQSPRYKVTKRGQDVALRCDPISGHVSLYWYRQALGQGPEFLTYFNYEAQQDKSGLPNDRFSAERPEGSISTLTIQRTEQRDSAMYRCASSSLQGPYAFGAGSRLTVL.

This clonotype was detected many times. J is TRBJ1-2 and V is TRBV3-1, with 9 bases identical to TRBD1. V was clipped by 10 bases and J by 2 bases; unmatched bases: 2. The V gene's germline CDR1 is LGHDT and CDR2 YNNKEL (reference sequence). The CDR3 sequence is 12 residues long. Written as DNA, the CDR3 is TGTGCCACCGGACAGGGGAACTATGGCTACACCTTC. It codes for CATGQGNYGYTF.

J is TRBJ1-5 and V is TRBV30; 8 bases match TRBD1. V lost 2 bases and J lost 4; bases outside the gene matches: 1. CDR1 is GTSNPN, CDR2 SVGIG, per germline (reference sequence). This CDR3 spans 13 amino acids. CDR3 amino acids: CAWSRQGNQPQHF. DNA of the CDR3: TGTGCCTGGAGTCGACAGGGGAATCAGCCCCAGCATTTT.

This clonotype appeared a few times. The CDR3 spells CSVDGDIADTQYF. CDR3 sequence (DNA): TGCAGCGTTGACGGGGATATCGCAGATACGCAGTATTTT. The chain uses TRBV29-1 and TRBJ2-3, with D tentatively TRBD2 (5 bases). With 3 bases removed from V and 4 bases from J, the gap between germline ends came to 11 bases. CDR3 length: 13 amino acids. Germline-derived CDR1 and CDR2 are SQVTM and ANQGSEA.

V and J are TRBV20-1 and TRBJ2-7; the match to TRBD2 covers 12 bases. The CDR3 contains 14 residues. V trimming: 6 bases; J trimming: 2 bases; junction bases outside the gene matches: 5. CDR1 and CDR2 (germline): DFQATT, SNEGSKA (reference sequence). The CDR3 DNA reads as TGCAGTGCGAGAACTAGCGGGAGGACCTACGAGCAGTACTTC. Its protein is CSARTSGRTYEQYF.

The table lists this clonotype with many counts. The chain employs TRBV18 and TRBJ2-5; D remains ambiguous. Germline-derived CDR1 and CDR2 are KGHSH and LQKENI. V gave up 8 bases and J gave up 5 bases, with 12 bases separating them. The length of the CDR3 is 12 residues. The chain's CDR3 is CASSLGEETQYF. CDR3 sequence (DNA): TGTGCCAGCAGTCTAGGAGAGGAGACCCAGTACTTC.

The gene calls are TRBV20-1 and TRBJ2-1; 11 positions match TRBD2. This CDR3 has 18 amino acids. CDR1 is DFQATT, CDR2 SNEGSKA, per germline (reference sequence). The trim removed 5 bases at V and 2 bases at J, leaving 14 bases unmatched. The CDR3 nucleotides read TGCAGTGCTCGCATACTAGCGGGAGTTGGGGCCACCTACAATGAGCAGTTCTTC. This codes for CSARILAGVGATYNEQFF.

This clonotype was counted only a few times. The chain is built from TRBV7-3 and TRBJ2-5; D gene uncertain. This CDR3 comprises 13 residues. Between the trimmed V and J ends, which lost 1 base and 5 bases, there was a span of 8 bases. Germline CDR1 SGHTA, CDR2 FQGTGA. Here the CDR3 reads CASSLNAIETQYF. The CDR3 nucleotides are TGTGCCAGCAGCTTAAACGCGATTGAGACCCAGTACTTC.

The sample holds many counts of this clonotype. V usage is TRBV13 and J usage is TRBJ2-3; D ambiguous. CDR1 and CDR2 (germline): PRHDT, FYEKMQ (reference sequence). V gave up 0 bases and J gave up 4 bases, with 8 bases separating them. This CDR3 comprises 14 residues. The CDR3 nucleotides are TGTGCCAGCAGCTTAGGGGGGTTTGCAGATACGCAGTATTTT. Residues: CASSLGGFADTQYF. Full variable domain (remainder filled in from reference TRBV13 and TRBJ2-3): AAGVIQSPRHLIKEKRETATLKCYPIPRHDTVYWYQQGPGQDPQFLISFYEKMQSDKGSIPDRFSAQQFSDYHSELNMSSLELGDSALYFCASSLGGFADTQYFGPGTRLTVL.

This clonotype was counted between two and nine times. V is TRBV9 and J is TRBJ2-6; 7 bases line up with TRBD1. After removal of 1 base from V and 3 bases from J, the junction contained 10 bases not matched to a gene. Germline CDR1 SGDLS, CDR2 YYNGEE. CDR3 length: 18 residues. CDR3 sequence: CASSVPGTALLGANVLTF. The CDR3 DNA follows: TGTGCCAGCAGCGTACCCGGGACAGCCCTACTTGGGGCCAACGTCCTGACTTTC.

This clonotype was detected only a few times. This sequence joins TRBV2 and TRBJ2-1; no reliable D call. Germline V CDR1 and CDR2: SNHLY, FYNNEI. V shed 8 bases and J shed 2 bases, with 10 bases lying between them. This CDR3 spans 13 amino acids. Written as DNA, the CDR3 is TGTGCCAGCGAGGACCAAGCCTACAATGAGCAGTTCTTC. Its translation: CASEDQAYNEQFF.

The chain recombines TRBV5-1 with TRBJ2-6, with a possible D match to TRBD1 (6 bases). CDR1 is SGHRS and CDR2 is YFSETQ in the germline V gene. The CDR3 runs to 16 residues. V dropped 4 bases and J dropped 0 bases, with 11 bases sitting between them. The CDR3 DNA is TGCGCCAGCAGCGGGGGACAAAACTCTGGGGCCAACGTCCTGACTTTC. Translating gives CASSGGQNSGANVLTF.

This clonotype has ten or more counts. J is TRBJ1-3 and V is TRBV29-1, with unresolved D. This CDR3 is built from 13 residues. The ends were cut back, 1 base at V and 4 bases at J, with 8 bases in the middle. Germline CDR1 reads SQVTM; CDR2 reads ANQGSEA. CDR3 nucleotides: TGCAGCGTTGAAGCTCTCTTGGGAAACACCATATATTTT. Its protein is CSVEALLGNTIYF. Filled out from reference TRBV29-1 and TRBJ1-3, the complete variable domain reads SAVISQKPSRDICQRGTSLTIQCQVDSQVTMMFWYRQQPGQSLTLIATANQGSEATYESGFVIDKFPISRPNLTFSTLTVSNMSPEDSSIYLCSVEALLGNTIYFGEGSWLTVV.

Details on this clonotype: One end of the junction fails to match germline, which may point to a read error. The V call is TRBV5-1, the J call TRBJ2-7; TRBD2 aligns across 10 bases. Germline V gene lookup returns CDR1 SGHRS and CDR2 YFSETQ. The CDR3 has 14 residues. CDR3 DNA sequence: TGCGCCAGCAGCTTAGCGGGAGGGTTGAGCGAGCAGAACTTC. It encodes CASSLAGGLSEQNF. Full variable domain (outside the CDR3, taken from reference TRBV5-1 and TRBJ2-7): KAGVTQTPRYLIKTRGQQVTLSCSPISGHRSVSWYQQTPGQGLQFLFEYFSETQRNKGNFPGRFSGRQFSNSRSEMNVSTLELGDSALYLCASSLAGGLSEQNFGPGTRLTVT.